The next 32 T cell receptor beta chains were all read from a single sample in a study of blood T cell repertoires in COVID-19. TCRdb's table, derived via immunoSEQ multiplex PCR, lists solely in-frame clones and lacks some. The profile shows fewer than 150,000 clones, 87% of them singletons. Sequenced sample: peripheral blood. The receptors were gathered from a human donor in a cohort sampled during active COVID-19.

J is TRBJ1-3 and V is TRBV9; D gene unclear. Looked up from germline, CDR1 is SGDLS and CDR2 is YYNGEE. The V end was cut by 2 bases, the J end by 3 bases, with 6 bases between. The CDR3 totals 13 residues. The CDR3 sequence is CASSVGVGNTIYF. The DNA of the CDR3 is TGTGCCAGCAGCGTCGGGGTTGGAAACACCATATATTTT.

The chain employs TRBV15 and TRBJ2-7; weak D call: TRBD1 (6 bases). Germline lookup yields CDR1 LNHNV and CDR2 YYDKDF (reference sequence). The V gene lost 0 bases and the J gene lost 5 bases, with 20 bases spanning the gap. The CDR3 extends over 17 amino acids. CDR3 amino acids: CATSRDNWEQGRNEQYF. CDR3 in DNA: TGTGCCACCAGCAGAGATAACTGGGAACAGGGACGGAACGAGCAGTACTTC.

The chain has TRBV28 and TRBJ2-1; 7 nucleotides line up with TRBD2. CDR1 MDHEN and CDR2 SYDVKM come from the germline V gene. The CDR3 has 13 residues. With V trimmed by 3 bases and J by 10 bases, 6 bases remained unmatched. CDR3 DNA sequence: TGTGCCAGCAGTTTGGCGGGAGAACGCGAGCAGTTCTTC. Its translation is CASSLAGEREQFF.

The genes are TRBV27 and TRBJ2-3; 11 positions match TRBD2. The CDR3 totals 16 residues. Trimming at V came to 5 bases and at J to 2 bases, leaving 6 bases not matched to a gene. CDR1 and CDR2 (germline): MNHEY, SMNVEV (reference sequence). CDR3 region: CASSVRLAGITDTQYF. The DNA for the CDR3 is TGTGCCAGCAGTGTGAGACTAGCGGGAATCACAGATACGCAGTATTTT.

The chain is built from TRBV6-5 and TRBJ1-6, with D perhaps TRBD1 (5 bases). Germline V gene sequence: CDR1 MNHEY, CDR2 SVGAGI. Trimming removed 5 bases at V and 6 bases at J, with 14 bases between. The CDR3 consists of 15 residues. This CDR3 reads CASSSPRQGNSPLHF. Written as DNA, the CDR3 is TGTGCCAGCAGTAGCCCTCGGCAGGGTAATTCACCCCTCCACTTT.

V usage is TRBV7-9 and J usage is TRBJ2-3, with D hard to call. There are 11 residues in the CDR3. Germline values: CDR1 SEHNR, CDR2 FQNEAQ (reference sequence). The V and J ends lost 3 bases and 6 bases respectively, with 4 bases between them. CDR3 amino acids: CASSFVDTQYF. CDR3 DNA: TGTGCCAGCAGCTTCGTGGATACGCAGTATTTT. The full variable domain, with the rest looked up from reference TRBV7-9 and TRBJ2-3, is DTGVSQNPRHKITKRGQNVTFRCDPISEHNRLYWYRQTLGQGPEFLTYFQNEAQLEKSRLLSDRFSAERPKGSFSTLEIQRTEQGDSAMYLCASSFVDTQYFGPGTRLTVL.

This clone was detected only once. The chain carries TRBV28 and TRBJ2-5; TRBD2 might be the D (7 bases). Trimming took 6 bases from V and 1 from J, leaving 18 bases between them. This CDR3 has 16 amino acids. Per the germline V gene, CDR1 is MDHEN and CDR2 is SYDVKM. The CDR3 spells CASSPEGGGVQETQYF. The CDR3 region has the DNA TGTGCCAGCAGCCCCGAGGGGGGAGGGGTCCAAGAGACCCAGTACTTC.

The chain uses TRBV24-1 and TRBJ1-3; D possibly corresponds to TRBD1 (6 bases). Germline CDR1 reads KGHDR; CDR2 reads SFDVKD. With 4 bases removed from V and 6 bases from J, the gap between germline ends came to 12 bases. The CDR3 consists of 14 residues. The CDR3 spells CATSDPDRPNTIYF. CDR3 nucleotides: TGTGCCACCAGTGACCCTGACAGGCCAAACACCATATATTTT.

J is TRBJ2-5 and V is TRBV7-9; perhaps TRBD1 as D (6 bases). The CDR3 is 13 amino acids. Trimming shortened V by 7 bases and J by 5 bases, and 14 bases separated the two germline ends. Germline CDR1 reads SEHNR; CDR2 reads FQNEAQ (reference sequence). The CDR3 here is CASNRWGLETQYF. Written as DNA, the CDR3 is TGTGCCAGCAACCGTTGGGGGCTGGAGACCCAGTACTTC.

The chain links TRBV7-8 to TRBJ1-6; TRBD1 matches 10 bases. The CDR3 covers 15 residues. Trimming cost V 3 bases and J 8 bases; bases outside gene matches: 4. The germline V gene encodes CDR1 SGHVS and CDR2 FQNEAQ. As DNA, the CDR3 is TGTGCCAGCAGCTTGGACAGGGGGGAGGATTCACCCCTCCACTTT. Translated, it gives CASSLDRGEDSPLHF.

This clone showed up just once. The chain is built from TRBV3-1 (or the pseudogene TRBV3-2) and TRBJ2-7; 7 positions agree with TRBD1. The CDR3 contains 16 residues. V shed 5 bases, J shed 2 bases, and the junction held 12 bases outside the gene matches. Germline V gene sequence: CDR1 LGHDT, CDR2 YNNKEL (reference sequence). CDR3 sequence reads: CASSERLRGPPYEQYF. Written as DNA, the CDR3 is TGTGCCAGCAGCGAAAGGTTAAGGGGGCCTCCCTACGAGCAGTACTTC.

The chain recombines TRBV7-8 with TRBJ1-4; 8 nucleotides match TRBD1. J lost 4 bases, V lost 5 bases, and 12 bases had no gene match. The CDR3 is 17 amino acids. Germline V gene sequence: CDR1 SGHVS, CDR2 FQNEAQ. Here the CDR3 reads CASSKRTGRGINEKLFF. The CDR3 DNA is TGTGCCAGCAGCAAACGGACAGGGAGGGGGATTAATGAAAAACTGTTTTTT.

The chain is built from TRBV5-1 and TRBJ2-1, with 10 bases identical to TRBD2. CDR1 SGHRS and CDR2 YFSETQ come from the germline V gene. J gave up 7 bases and V 4 bases, and 5 bases lay outside the gene matches. CDR3 size: 14 residues. The CDR3 sequence: CASSPSGSGNEQFF. Written as DNA, the CDR3 is TGCGCCAGCAGCCCTAGCGGGAGTGGGAATGAGCAGTTCTTC.

The CDR3 DNA sequence: TGCGCCAGCAGCCTCCGGGGGGACGAGCAGTACTTC. Protein sequence: CASSLRGDEQYF. The V gene is TRBV5-1, the J gene TRBJ2-7; TRBD2 aligns across 7 bases. Trimming cost V 4 bases and J 5 bases; bases outside gene matches: 3. The CDR3 sequence is 12 residues long. In germline, CDR1 is SGHRS, CDR2 YFSETQ.

The chain is built from TRBV6-2 or TRBV6-3 and TRBJ1-6; D call uncertain. The ends were cut back, 0 bases at V and 11 bases at J, with 17 bases in the middle. Germline V gene data show CDR1 as MNHEY and CDR2 as SVGEGT. The CDR3 is 16 residues long. The CDR3 reads CASSYSKGAASPPLHF. In DNA, the CDR3 is TGTGCCAGCAGTTACTCGAAAGGTGCGGCCTCCCCACCCCTCCACTTT.

The rearrangement uses TRBV5-1 and TRBJ1-6; the match to TRBD1 covers 7 bases. The CDR3 is made up of 15 amino acids. Germline trimming cut 2 bases from V and 8 bases from J; bases unmatched to any gene: 7. Germline V gene sequence: CDR1 SGHRS, CDR2 YFSETQ. CDR3 bases: TGCGCCAGCAGCTTTAGAGGGGGCGTAGATTCACCCCTCCACTTT. It specifies CASSFRGGVDSPLHF.

The chain employs TRBV9 and TRBJ2-5; 12 nucleotides line up with TRBD2. Trimming took 4 bases from V and 1 from J; bases not matched to a gene: 8. This CDR3 has 17 amino acids. CDR1 SGDLS and CDR2 YYNGEE come from the germline V gene. The CDR3 reads CASSPRTSGGPQETQYF. CDR3 bases: TGTGCCAGCAGCCCCCGAACTAGCGGGGGGCCCCAAGAGACCCAGTACTTC.

The table lists this clone with a few counts. The chain carries TRBV7-9 and TRBJ1-5, with 7 bases fitting TRBD1. V shed 3 bases and J 10 bases; nucleotides not matched to a gene: 6. This CDR3 contains 13 residues. The germline gives CDR1 SEHNR, CDR2 FQNEAQ (reference sequence). The CDR3 protein is CASSFTGDEPQHF. The CDR3 DNA reads as TGTGCCAGCAGCTTCACAGGGGACGAACCCCAGCATTTT.

V is TRBV2 and J is TRBJ2-5; 8 bases line up with TRBD1. Germline V gene data show CDR1 as SNHLY and CDR2 as FYNNEI. This CDR3 has 15 amino acids. The J segment lost 2 bases and the V segment lost 5 bases, leaving 7 bases of the junction unmatched. CDR3 sequence reads: CASSRQGTKQETQYF. CDR3 nucleotides: TGTGCCAGCAGTCGACAGGGGACCAAGCAAGAGACCCAGTACTTC.

The chain combines TRBV4-1 with TRBJ2-1; 11 bases are a match to TRBD2. The J segment lost 6 bases and the V segment lost 4 bases, leaving 2 bases of the junction unmatched. The germline V gene encodes CDR1 MGHRA and CDR2 YSYEKL. This CDR3 is built from 14 residues. The CDR3 reads CASSPGLAGNEQFF. The CDR3 region has the DNA TGCGCCAGCAGCCCCGGACTAGCGGGCAATGAGCAGTTCTTC.

The chain couples TRBV3-1 (or the pseudogene TRBV3-2) to TRBJ2-5, with 9 bases that match TRBD1. This CDR3 comprises 15 residues. Germline assignment: CDR1 LGHDT and CDR2 YNNKEL (reference sequence). J gave up 4 bases and V 3 bases, and 6 bases lay outside the gene matches. CDR3 region: CASSQTGGTGETQYF. As DNA, the CDR3 is TGTGCCAGCAGCCAGACAGGGGGGACAGGAGAGACCCAGTACTTC.

This clone showed up just a few times. This chain uses TRBV3-1 (or the pseudogene TRBV3-2) with TRBJ2-5, with D tentatively TRBD2 (6 bases). Germline lookup yields CDR1 LGHDT and CDR2 YNNKEL (reference sequence). The CDR3 loop spans 14 amino acids. V lost 4 bases and J lost 5, with 14 bases in between. CDR3 residues: CASSRPTGAETQYF. CDR3 DNA: TGTGCCAGCAGCCGCCCTACGGGAGCGGAGACCCAGTACTTC.

The rearrangement uses TRBV3-1 (or the pseudogene TRBV3-2) and TRBJ2-7; the D is unclear. CDR1 is LGHDT and CDR2 is YNNKEL in the germline V gene (reference sequence). There are 13 residues in the CDR3. The V and J ends lost 2 bases and 3 bases respectively, with 8 bases between them. The CDR3 loop is CASSQYGFYEQYF. CDR3 DNA sequence: TGTGCCAGCAGCCAATACGGGTTCTACGAGCAGTACTTC.

Note on this clone: The junction departs from germline at one end; a sequencing error may be responsible. The V and J genes are TRBV11-2 and TRBJ2-7, with TRBD2 identical over 9 bases. The CDR3 length is 17 residues. Germline V lookup: CDR1 SGHAT, CDR2 FQNNGV. This CDR3 reads CASRLGGEREASYEQYF. Here the CDR3 DNA reads TGTGCCAGCAGGTTAGGAGGGGAGCGGGAGGCTTCCTACGAGCAGTACTTC.

This chain links TRBV9 with TRBJ1-2; TRBD1 agrees at 7 bases. Trimming took 4 bases from V and 13 from J; bases not matched to a gene: 25. CDR3 size: 17 residues. Germline CDR1 reads SGDLS; CDR2 reads YYNGEE. CDR3 in amino acids: CASSSEARAGGVPSGTF. CDR3 nucleotide sequence: TGTGCCAGCAGCTCCGAGGCGAGAGCAGGGGGAGTCCCAAGCGGCACCTTC.

This clone was seen more than once but under ten times. The rearrangement uses TRBV6-6 and TRBJ1-1; TRBD1 matches at 7 bases. With V trimmed by 0 bases and J by 3 bases, 7 bases remained unmatched. This CDR3 contains 16 residues. CDR1 is MNHNY and CDR2 is SVGAGI in the germline V gene (reference sequence). The CDR3 DNA reads as TGTGCCAGCAGTTACTCCGCGACAGGGAAATACACTGAAGCTTTCTTT. Amino acids: CASSYSATGKYTEAFF.

The chain is built from TRBV5-1 and TRBJ2-7; 9 nucleotides agree with TRBD1. This CDR3 is 14 amino acids long. The germline CDR1 and CDR2 sequences are SGHRS and YFSETQ. Unmatched junction bases numbered 4, after V lost 4 bases and J lost 2 bases. The CDR3 nucleotides read TGCGCCAGCAGCACAGGACAGGGGACCTACGAGCAGTACTTC. Its translation: CASSTGQGTYEQYF.

This chain connects TRBV7-6 to TRBJ1-2; 9 bases align to TRBD1. The germline gives CDR1 SGHVS, CDR2 FNYEAQ. The CDR3 has 14 amino acids. Losses at the gene ends were 1 base for V and 7 bases for J; bases not matched to a gene: 4. This CDR3 reads CASSLGTGAFGYTF. Written as DNA, the CDR3 is TGTGCCAGCAGCTTAGGGACAGGGGCGTTTGGCTACACCTTC.

This chain connects TRBV5-1 to TRBJ1-1; the D gene is possibly TRBD1 (5 bases). V was clipped by 5 bases and J by 6 bases, with 14 bases between them. The germline V gene has CDR1 SGHRS and CDR2 YFSETQ. This CDR3 contains 13 residues. The CDR3 region is CASSPGGRPEAFF. In nucleotides, the CDR3 is TGCGCCAGCAGTCCCGGGGGAAGGCCTGAAGCTTTCTTT.

This clone was seen only a few times. The gene calls are TRBV15 and TRBJ1-5; TRBD1 matches at 7 bases. V trimming: 3 bases; J trimming: 3 bases; junction bases outside the gene matches: 5. This CDR3 has 15 residues. The germline CDR1 and CDR2 sequences are LNHNV and YYDKDF (reference sequence). The CDR3 DNA reads TGTGCCACCAGCAGGAGGACAGGAGACAATCAGCCCCAGCATTTT. Translated, it gives CATSRRTGDNQPQHF.

The J gene is TRBJ1-1, the V gene TRBV19; TRBD1 matches at 7 bases. Germline V gene sequence: CDR1 LNHDA, CDR2 SQIVND (reference sequence). V shed 5 bases, J shed 8 bases, and the junction held 2 bases outside the gene matches. The CDR3 sequence is 11 residues long. The CDR3 DNA follows: TGTGCCAGTAGTCCCAGGGGGGAAGCTTTCTTT. Translation: CASSPRGEAFF. Together with reference TRBV19 and TRBJ1-1, the CDR3 gives the full variable domain: DGGITQSPKYLFRKEGQNVTLSCEQNLNHDAMYWYRQDPGQGLRLIYYSQIVNDFQKGDIAEGYSVSREKKESFPLTVTSAQKNPTAFYLCASSPRGEAFFGQGTRLTVV.

The CDR3 reads CASSIAGTSISTDTQYF. CDR3 DNA sequence: TGTGCCAGTAGTATAGCAGGGACAAGCATAAGCACAGATACGCAGTATTTT. The chain links TRBV19 to TRBJ2-3, with a tentative D call TRBD1 (6 bases). This CDR3 has 17 amino acids. Trimming removed 1 base at V and 0 bases at J, with 14 bases between. CDR1 and CDR2 from the germline V gene are LNHDA and SQIVND (reference sequence).